This T cell receptor beta chain stems from a study of T cell repertoires in cytomegalovirus infection. The overall study: An indication of both CMV infection and matching HLA type came from public TCR beta signatures.

This clonotype was observed at least ten times. Its antigen is not identified. TCRdb analysed the reads with MiXCR anew, one entry per CDR3 protein. The sample contains 350,000 to 400,000 distinct CDR3 sequences, about 35% of which appear only once. The CDR3 is made up of 15 amino acids. The V end was cut by 3 bases, the J end by 0 bases, with 8 bases between. Per the germline V gene, CDR1 is KGHDR and CDR2 is SFDVKD. General study findings and limits: The ex vivo response was dominated by HLA-C-restricted CMV-specific TCR beta clonotypes. Frequencies of public TCR beta families were cumulated, and this identified carriers of CMV plus the relevant HLA.

The V call is TRBV24-1, the J call TRBJ2-1; D is unresolved. The sequence was obtained from a human donor in good health (CMV status not recorded). Some clones in this sample may be carry-over from other donors' samples. The input for sequencing was cultured PBMCs, taken from culture after CMV antigen stimulation. The CDR3 here is CATSDVTSSYNEQFF. The CDR3 nucleotides read TGTGCCACCAGTGATGTCACCAGCTCCTACAATGAGCAGTTCTTC.